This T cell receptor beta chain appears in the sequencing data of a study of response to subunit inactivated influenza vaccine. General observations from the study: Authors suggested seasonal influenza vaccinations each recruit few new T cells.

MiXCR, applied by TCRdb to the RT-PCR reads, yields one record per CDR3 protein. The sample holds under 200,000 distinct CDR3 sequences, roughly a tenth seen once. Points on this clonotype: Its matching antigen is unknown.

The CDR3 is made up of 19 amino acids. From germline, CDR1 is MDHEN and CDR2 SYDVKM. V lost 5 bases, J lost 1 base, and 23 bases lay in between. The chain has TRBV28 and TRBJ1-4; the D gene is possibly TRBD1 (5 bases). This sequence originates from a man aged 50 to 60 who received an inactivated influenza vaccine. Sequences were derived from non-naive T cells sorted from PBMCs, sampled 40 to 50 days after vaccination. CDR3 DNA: TGTGCCAGCAGTACTACCTGGGACGGACGGAATGGAACTAATGAAAAACTGTTTTTT. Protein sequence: CASSTTWDGRNGTNEKLFF.